This T cell receptor (beta chain) was documented in a study of lymphopenia after photon versus proton radiotherapy. Trimming took 3 bases from V and 2 from J; bases not matched to a gene: 2. The CDR3 has 15 amino acids. The germline CDR1 and CDR2 sequences are LGHNA and YNFKEQ. This clone has just one count. Antigen specificity is unknown. This same CDR3 is encoded by further DNA sequences in the sample. Profiling relied on immunoSEQ multiplex PCR, and the TCRdb table lists in-frame clones only, not all of them. The sample has approximately 160,000 clones, around nine tenths seen once. Study-level findings and limits: A bigger post-nadir fall in TCR diversity correlated inversely with survival time in deceased patients. Relative stability marked proton patients; photon patients lost diversity and naive cells.

This TCR derives from a man in his fifties with gastric cancer. The sequenced sample was peripheral blood, obtained from a patient treated with photon-based radiotherapy. The chain recombines TRBV4-2 with TRBJ1-1; 11 bases fit TRBD1. The CDR3 nucleotides read TGTGCCAGCAGCCAGGGACAGGGGGGCAACACTGAAGCTTTCTTT. Amino acids: CASSQGQGGNTEAFF.